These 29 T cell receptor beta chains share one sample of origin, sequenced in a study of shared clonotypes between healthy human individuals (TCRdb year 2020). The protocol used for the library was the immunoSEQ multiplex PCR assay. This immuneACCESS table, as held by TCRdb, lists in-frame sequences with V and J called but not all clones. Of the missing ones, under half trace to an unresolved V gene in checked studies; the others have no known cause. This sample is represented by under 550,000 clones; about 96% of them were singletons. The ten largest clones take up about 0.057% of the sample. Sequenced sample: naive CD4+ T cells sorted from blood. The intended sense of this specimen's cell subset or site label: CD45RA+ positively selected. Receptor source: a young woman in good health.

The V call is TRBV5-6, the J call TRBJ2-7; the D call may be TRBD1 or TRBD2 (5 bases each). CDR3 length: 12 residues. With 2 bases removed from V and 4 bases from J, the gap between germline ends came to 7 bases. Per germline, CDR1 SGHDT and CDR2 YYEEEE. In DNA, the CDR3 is TGTGCCAGCAGCTTTGAGGGGTACGAGCAGTACTTC. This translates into CASSFEGYEQYF.

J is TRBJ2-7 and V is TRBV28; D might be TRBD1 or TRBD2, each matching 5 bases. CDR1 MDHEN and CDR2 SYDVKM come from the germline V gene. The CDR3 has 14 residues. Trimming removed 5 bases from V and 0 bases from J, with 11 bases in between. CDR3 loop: CASSQGTGSYEQYF. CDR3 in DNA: TGTGCCAGCAGTCAAGGGACGGGCTCCTACGAGCAGTACTTC.

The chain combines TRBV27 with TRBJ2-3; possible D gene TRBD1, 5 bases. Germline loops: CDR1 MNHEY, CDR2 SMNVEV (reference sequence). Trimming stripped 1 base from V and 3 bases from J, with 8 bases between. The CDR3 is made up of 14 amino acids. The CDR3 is CASSLYQGTDTQYF. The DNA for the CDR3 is TGTGCCAGCAGTTTATACCAGGGTACAGATACGCAGTATTTT.

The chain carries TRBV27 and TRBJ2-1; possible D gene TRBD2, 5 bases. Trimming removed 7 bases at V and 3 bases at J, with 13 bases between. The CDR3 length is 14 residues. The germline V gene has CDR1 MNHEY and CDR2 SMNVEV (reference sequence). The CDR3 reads CASKTAVYYNEQFF. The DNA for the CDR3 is TGTGCCAGCAAAACAGCGGTCTACTACAATGAGCAGTTCTTC.

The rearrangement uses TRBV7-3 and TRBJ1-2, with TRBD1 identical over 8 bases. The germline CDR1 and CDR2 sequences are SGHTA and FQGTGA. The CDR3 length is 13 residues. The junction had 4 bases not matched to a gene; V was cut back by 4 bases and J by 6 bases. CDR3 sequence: CASSSGQGDGYTF. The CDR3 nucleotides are TGTGCCAGCAGCTCAGGACAGGGTGATGGCTACACCTTC.

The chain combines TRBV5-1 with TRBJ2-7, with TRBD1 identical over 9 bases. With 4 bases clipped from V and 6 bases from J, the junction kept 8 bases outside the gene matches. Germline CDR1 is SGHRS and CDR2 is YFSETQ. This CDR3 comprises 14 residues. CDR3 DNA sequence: TGCGCCAGCAGCAACGGACAGGGGCTCGGCGAGCAGTACTTC. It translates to CASSNGQGLGEQYF. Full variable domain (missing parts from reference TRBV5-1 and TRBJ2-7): KAGVTQTPRYLIKTRGQQVTLSCSPISGHRSVSWYQQTPGQGLQFLFEYFSETQRNKGNFPGRFSGRQFSNSRSEMNVSTLELGDSALYLCASSNGQGLGEQYFGPGTRLTVT.

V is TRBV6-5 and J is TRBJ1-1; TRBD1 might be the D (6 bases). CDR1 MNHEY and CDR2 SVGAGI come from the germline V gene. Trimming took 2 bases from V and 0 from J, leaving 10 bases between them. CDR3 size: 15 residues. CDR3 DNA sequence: TGTGCCAGCAGTTACGACAGGAGGATGAACACTGAAGCTTTCTTT. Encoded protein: CASSYDRRMNTEAFF.

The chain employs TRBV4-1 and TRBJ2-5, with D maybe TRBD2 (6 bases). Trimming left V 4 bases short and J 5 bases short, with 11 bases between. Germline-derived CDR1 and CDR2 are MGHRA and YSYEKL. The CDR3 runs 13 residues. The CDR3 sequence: CASSPLGRETQYF. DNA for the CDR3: TGCGCCAGCAGCCCCCTGGGGAGGGAGACCCAGTACTTC.

The CDR3 bases are TGCGTCGCCAGCGGGGCTAGCACAGATACGCAGTATTTT. Protein: CVASGASTDTQYF. This rearrangement joins TRBV29-1 to TRBJ2-3; 7 positions agree with TRBD2. Looked up from germline, CDR1 is SQVTM and CDR2 is ANQGSEA. The CDR3 totals 13 residues.

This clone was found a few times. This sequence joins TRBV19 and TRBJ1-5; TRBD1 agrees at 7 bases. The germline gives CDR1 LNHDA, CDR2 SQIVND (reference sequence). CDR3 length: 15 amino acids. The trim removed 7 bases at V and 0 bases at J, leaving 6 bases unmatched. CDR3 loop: CASKKGQISNQPQHF. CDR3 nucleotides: TGTGCCAGTAAAAAGGGACAGATTAGCAATCAGCCCCAGCATTTT.

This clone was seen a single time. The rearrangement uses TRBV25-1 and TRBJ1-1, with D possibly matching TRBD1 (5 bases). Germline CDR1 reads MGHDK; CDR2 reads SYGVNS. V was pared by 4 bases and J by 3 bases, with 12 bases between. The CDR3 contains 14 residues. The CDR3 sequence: CASSGIQGHTEAFF. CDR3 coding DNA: TGTGCCAGCAGTGGGATTCAGGGCCACACTGAAGCTTTCTTT.

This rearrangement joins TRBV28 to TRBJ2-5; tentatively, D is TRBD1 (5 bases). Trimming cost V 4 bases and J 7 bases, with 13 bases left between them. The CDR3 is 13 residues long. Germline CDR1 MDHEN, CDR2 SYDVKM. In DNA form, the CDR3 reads TGTGCCAGCAGTTCAAACGCAGGGCGGACCCAGTACTTC. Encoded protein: CASSSNAGRTQYF.

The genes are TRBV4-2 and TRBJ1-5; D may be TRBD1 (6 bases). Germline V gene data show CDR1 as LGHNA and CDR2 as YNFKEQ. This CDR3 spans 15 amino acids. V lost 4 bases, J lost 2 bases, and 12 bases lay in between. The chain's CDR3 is CASSRGAPGNQPQHF. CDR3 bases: TGTGCCAGCAGCCGGGGGGCACCGGGCAATCAGCCCCAGCATTTT.

CDR3 sequence reads: CASSFLSSYEQYF. DNA for the CDR3: TGTGCCAGCAGCTTCCTTAGCTCCTACGAGCAGTACTTC. The chain recombines TRBV7-9 with TRBJ2-7, with unresolved D. The CDR3 is 13 residues long. With 3 bases removed from V and 0 bases from J, the gap between germline ends came to 6 bases. Germline values: CDR1 SEHNR, CDR2 FQNEAQ (reference sequence).

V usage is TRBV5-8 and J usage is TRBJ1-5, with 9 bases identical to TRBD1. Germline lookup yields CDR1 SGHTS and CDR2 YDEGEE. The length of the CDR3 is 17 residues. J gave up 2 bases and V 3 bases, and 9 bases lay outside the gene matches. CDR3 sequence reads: CASSSGTGTGGNQPQHF. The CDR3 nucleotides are TGTGCCAGCAGCTCGGGGACAGGGACTGGTGGCAATCAGCCCCAGCATTTT.

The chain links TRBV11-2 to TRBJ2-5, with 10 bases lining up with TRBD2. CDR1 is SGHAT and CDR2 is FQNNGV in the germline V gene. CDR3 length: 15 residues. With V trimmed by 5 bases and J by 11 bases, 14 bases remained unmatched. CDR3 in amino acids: CASSPTSGKSREQYF. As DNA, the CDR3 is TGTGCCAGCAGCCCCACTAGCGGGAAATCGAGGGAGCAGTACTTC.

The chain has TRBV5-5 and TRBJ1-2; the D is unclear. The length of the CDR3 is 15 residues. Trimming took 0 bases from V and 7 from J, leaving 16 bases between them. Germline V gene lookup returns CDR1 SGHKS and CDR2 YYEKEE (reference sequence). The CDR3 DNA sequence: TGTGCCAGCAGCTTGGATGTATCGGGGTTCGGTGGCTACACCTTC. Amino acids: CASSLDVSGFGGYTF.

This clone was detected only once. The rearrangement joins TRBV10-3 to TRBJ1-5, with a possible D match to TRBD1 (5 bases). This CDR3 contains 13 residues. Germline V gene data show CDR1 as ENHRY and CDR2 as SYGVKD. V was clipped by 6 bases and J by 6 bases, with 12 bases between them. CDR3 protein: CAISGGGSQPQHF. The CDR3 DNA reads TGTGCCATCAGCGGGGGAGGGAGTCAGCCCCAGCATTTT.

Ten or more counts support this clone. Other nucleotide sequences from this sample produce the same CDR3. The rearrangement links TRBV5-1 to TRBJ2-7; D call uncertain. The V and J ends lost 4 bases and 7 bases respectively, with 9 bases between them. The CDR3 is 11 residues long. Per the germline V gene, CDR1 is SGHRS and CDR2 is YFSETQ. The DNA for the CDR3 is TGCGCCAGCAGCCCCGGACGGGAGCAGTACTTC. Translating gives CASSPGREQYF.

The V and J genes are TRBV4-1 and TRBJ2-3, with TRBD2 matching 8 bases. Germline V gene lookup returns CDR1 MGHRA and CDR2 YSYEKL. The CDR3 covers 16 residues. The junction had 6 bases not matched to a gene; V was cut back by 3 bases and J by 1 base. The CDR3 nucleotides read TGCGCCAGCAGCCACCCCTCGCGGGGGGGCACAGATACGCAGTATTTT. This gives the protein CASSHPSRGGTDTQYF.

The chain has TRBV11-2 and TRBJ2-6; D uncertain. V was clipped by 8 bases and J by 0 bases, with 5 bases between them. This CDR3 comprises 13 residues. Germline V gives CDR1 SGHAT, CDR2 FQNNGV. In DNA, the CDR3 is TGTGCCAGCCGAGCCTCTGGGGCCAACGTCCTGACTTTC. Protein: CASRASGANVLTF.

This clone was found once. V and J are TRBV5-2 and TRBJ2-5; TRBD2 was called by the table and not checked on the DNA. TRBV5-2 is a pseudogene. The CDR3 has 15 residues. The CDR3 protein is CASSLAVAAQETQYF. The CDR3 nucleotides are TGTGCCAGCAGCTTGGCGGTAGCGGCTCAAGAGACCCAGTACTTC.

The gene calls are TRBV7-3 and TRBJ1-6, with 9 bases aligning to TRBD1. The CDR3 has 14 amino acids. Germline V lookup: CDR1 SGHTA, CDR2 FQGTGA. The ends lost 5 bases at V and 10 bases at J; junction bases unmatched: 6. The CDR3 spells CASSMGQGRSPLHF. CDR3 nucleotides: TGTGCCAGCAGCATGGGACAGGGACGGTCACCCCTCCACTTT.

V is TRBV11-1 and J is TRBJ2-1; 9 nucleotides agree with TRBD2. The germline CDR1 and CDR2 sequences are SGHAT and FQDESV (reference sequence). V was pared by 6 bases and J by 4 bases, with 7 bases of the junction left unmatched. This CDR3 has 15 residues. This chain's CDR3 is CASSPGTSFYNEQFF. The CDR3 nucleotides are TGTGCCAGCAGTCCCGGGACTAGCTTTTACAATGAGCAGTTCTTC.

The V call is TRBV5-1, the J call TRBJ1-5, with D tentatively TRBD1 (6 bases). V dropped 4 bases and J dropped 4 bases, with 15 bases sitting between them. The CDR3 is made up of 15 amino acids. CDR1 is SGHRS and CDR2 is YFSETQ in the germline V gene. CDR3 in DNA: TGCGCCAGCAGCAAACAGGGAGAGATAAATCAGCCCCAGCATTTT. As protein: CASSKQGEINQPQHF.

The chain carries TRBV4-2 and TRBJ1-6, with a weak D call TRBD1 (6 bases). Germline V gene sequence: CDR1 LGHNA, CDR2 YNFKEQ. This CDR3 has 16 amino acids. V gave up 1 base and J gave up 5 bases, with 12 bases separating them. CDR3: CASSQVSGANNSPLHF. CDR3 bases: TGTGCCAGCAGCCAAGTATCGGGGGCAAATAATTCACCCCTCCACTTT.

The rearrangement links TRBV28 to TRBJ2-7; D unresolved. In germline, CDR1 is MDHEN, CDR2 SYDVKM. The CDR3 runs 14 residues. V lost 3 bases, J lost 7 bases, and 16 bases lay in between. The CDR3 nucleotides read TGTGCCAGCAGTTTTATCCCGATGGGGAAGGAGCAGTACTTC. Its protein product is CASSFIPMGKEQYF.

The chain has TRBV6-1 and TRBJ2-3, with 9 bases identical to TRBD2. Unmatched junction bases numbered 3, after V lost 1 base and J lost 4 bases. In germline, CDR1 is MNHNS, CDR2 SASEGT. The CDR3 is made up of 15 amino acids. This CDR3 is CASSEVAGVADTQYF. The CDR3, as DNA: TGTGCCAGCAGTGAAGTAGCGGGAGTTGCAGATACGCAGTATTTT.

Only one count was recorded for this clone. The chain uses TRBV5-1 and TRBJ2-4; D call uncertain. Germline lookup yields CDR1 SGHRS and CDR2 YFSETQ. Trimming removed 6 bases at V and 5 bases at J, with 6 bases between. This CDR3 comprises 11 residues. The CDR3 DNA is TGCGCCAGCAATCGGGAAAACATTCAGTACTTC. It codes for CASNRENIQYF.